This TCR beta chain comes out of a study of T-cell memory formation after mild COVID-19. Findings and limits, study-wide: Clones shrinking between day 15 and 85 showed a balanced CD4/CD8 split, and those that grew later tilted toward CD4+. Cross-reactive memory appears to have joined, as suggested by some responding clones showing up in pre-infection memory.

V trimming: 1 base; J trimming: 4 bases; junction bases outside the gene matches: 3. The CDR3 is made up of 16 amino acids. Germline V gene lookup returns CDR1 LGHNA and CDR2 YSLEER. For this clonotype: The target antigen is unknown.

Constant-segment primers and 5'RACE yielded cDNA libraries for TCR alpha and TCR beta, each carrying sample barcodes and UMIs. TCRdb independently ran MiXCR on the 5' RACE reads; one entry per CDR3 protein. The top ten hold just over 8% of the sample, which has about 560,000 distinct CDR3 sequences, 17% seen once. This receptor was obtained from an adult woman who had mild COVID-19 (a few samples of this study predate the infection). Cell type and time point are not known. This chain joins TRBV4-3 and TRBJ2-3, with TRBD2 matching over 12 bases. Sequencing used PBMCs or a T cell subset sorted from them (not recorded which). CDR3 residues: CASSQAPSGRADTQYF. The CDR3, as DNA: TGCGCCAGCAGCCAAGCCCCTAGCGGGAGGGCAGATACGCAGTATTTT.